The entry below describes one T cell receptor beta chain. This clonotype was seen repeatedly, ten times or more. Which antigen it targets is not known. Per-base qualities were not stored, and no clone one base away is much larger. Cut back by 5 bases and 1 base, the V and J ends lie 10 bases apart. The CDR3, from cysteine to phenylalanine, totals 14 residues. Here the CDR3 DNA is all that survives: 42 bases in frame from base 1. CDR1 and CDR2 are drawn from the germline V gene (reference sequence): MNHEY, SMNVEV. TCR beta CDR3 regions were amplified from RNA transcripts. For the first round of RT-PCR on the TCR CDR3, the HTBI primer set was used together with the Qiagen OneStep RT-PCR kit. A second multiplex PCR round built the libraries, followed by size selection and purification. Sequencing of the libraries was done on an Illumina HiSeq2000 using paired-end 100 bp reads. The authors' analysis ran thus. Raw data were processed with SOAPnuke, discarding reads with adapters, uncalled bases, mean Phred below 15, or no exact constant-primer or identifier match. High-quality paired reads were merged using COPE v1.2.5, and each unique nucleotide sequence was defined as a clonotype. MiTCR v1.1 was used to align the clonotypes against IMGT TRBV, TRBD and TRBJ reference segments. The analysis was restricted to V-J combinations with a frequency above 0.0001, which together covered just over 98% of the repertoires. The TCS score was defined as the ratio of F50 (clonal expansion) to E x V (chaos), calculated using BLOSUM62-based TCRdist between CDR3 peptides within each V-J. Welch's t-statistics and random forest reduced around 520 V-J features to roughly 13, which were used in a naive Bayes classifier (R e1071). Using fastp trimming at Q25 and MiXCR clonotype assembly, TCRdb reanalyzed the public sequencing data and kept in-frame beta chains. Under each unique CDR3 protein, matching rows form one entry showing the most common genes and DNA. TCRdb, not the authors, supplied the V and J calls. In all, the sample holds roughly 380,000 distinct CDR3 sequences, and around 13% of those were seen once. The ten largest clones take up approximately 5.3% of the sample.

This sample is part of a study of T cells in Graves' hyperthyroidism and ophthalmopathy (dated by TCRdb to about 2019). A note on the overall study: Peripheral blood was sampled at the time of initial diagnosis, prior to any treatment. To identify distinguishing TCR V-J signatures, a discovery cohort of roughly 100 patients was used, comprising approximately 40 with Graves' ophthalmopathy and some 57 with stable Graves' hyperthyroidism. In addition, the study compared T-cell repertoires in thyroid tissue and in blood from five to seven Graves' hyperthyroidism patients. The paper reports TCR Vbeta CDR3 sequencing of over 120 peripheral blood samples: approximately 41 ophthalmopathy, fewer than 85 hyperthyroidism and around 17 progressor patients. The roughly 91 discovery patients were randomly divided into training and test sets at a 7:3 ratio. Once sampling was done, hyperthyroidism patients were given methimazole at a starting dose of 30 mg daily, whereas ophthalmopathy patients were given high-dose intravenous methylprednisolone. Prospective prediction of ophthalmopathy was tested in an independent validation cohort of fewer than 20 hyperthyroidism patients and 17 patients who later progressed to ophthalmopathy.

General conclusions and limits of the study: No statistical method was used to set the sample size in advance, and investigators knew the group allocation. In cross-validation, a model built on a 13 V-J signature told ophthalmopathy apart from stable hyperthyroidism with 85% to 90% sensitivity and about 81% specificity, and in testing the same model reached 80%/75%. Most expanded thyroid clonotypes (frequency above 0.001) were also detected in blood, suggesting blood repertoires may reflect thyroid immune responses. In validation, the model predicted progression to ophthalmopathy with 55% to 71% sensitivity and approximately 78% specificity, a median of around 6.6 months before onset.

Graves' hyperthyroidism was defined as stable when no progression to ophthalmopathy occurred over 18 months of follow-up. Hyperthyroidism patients were aged 18 to 65 years and newly diagnosed, with disease duration of less than 2 months. Patients with uncontrolled infections, other autoimmune diseases, pregnancy or lactation were excluded. Diagnoses were based on clinical symptoms, serum thyroxine and TRAb, thyroid ultrasound and orbital computed tomography. Ficoll-Paque density gradient centrifugation was used to isolate PBMCs from about 10 ml of fresh peripheral blood. Trizol reagent was used to extract total RNA, and RNA quality was then checked on an Agilent 2100 Bioanalyzer.

The sample consisted of blood. The TCR comes from a woman aged 18-29 years with Graves' hyperthyroidism. Recombination connected TRBV27 to TRBJ2-3; the D gene is unclear. This receptor has the CDR3 CASSPPGRTDTQYF. The sequenced DNA: TGTGCCAGCAGTCCCCCTGGCCGCACAGATACGCAGTATTTT.